The clone carrying this T cell receptor beta chain has just a few counts. Germline assignment: CDR1 LGHNT and CDR2 FRNRAP. The CDR3 length is 14 residues. V was clipped by 6 bases and J by 8 bases, with 19 bases between them. Under the authors' procedure: Nucleated cell number was recorded as an estimate derived from reference gene primer amplification. TCRdb's table, derived via immunoSEQ multiplex PCR, lists solely in-frame clones and lacks some. That table is the source of V, J and clone size, and D and trimming were worked out from the DNA. This table has some 250,000 clones, 65% to 85% appearing once. The data stem from a study of blood T cell repertoires in COVID-19. Study context: Italy, Spain and the United States were the sources of the convalescent and acute COVID-19 samples. Nucleic acid was either cDNA or gDNA, and it came from T cells, B-cell-depleted T cells, or PBMCs.

The sequenced sample was peripheral blood. This receptor was obtained from a man aged 35-49 years with acute or convalescent COVID-19. The rearrangement links TRBV12-5 to TRBJ1-2; no definite D call. This CDR3 is CASGLGYRDPGYTF. Here the CDR3 DNA reads TGTGCTAGTGGCCTCGGGTACCGAGACCCGGGCTACACCTTC.